The 3 T cell receptor beta chains listed next were all sequenced from one sample in a study of monozygotic twins with inflammatory bowel disease. TCRdb reanalyzed the 5' RACE reads, giving one entry per CDR3 protein sequence and no DNA. The ten most abundant clones cover under 3.5% of a sample with under 200,000 distinct CDR3 sequences. Input material: blood. Source of these receptors: a human donor with ulcerative colitis or Crohn's disease, or a healthy co-twin of an affected twin (not recorded which).

This chain joins TRBV20-1 and TRBJ2-7; the D call from TCRdb, TRBD1, cannot be confirmed without DNA. This CDR3 spans 14 amino acids. Germline CDR1 reads DFQATT; CDR2 reads SNEGSKA (reference sequence). This CDR3 is CSAPRTGGTYEQYF.

The V and J genes are TRBV9 and TRBJ1-1. CDR1 is SGDLS and CDR2 is YYNGEE in the germline V gene. The CDR3 extends over 14 amino acids. Here the CDR3 reads CASSVEGSNTEAFF. Full variable domain (outside the CDR3, taken from reference TRBV9 and TRBJ1-1): DSGVTQTPKHLITATGQRVTLRCSPRSGDLSVYWYQQSLDQGLQFLIQYYNGEERAKGNILERFSAQQFPDLHSELNLSSLELGDSALYFCASSVEGSNTEAFFGQGTRLTVV.

The chain employs TRBV19 and TRBJ1-6. CDR3 length: 17 residues. From germline, CDR1 is LNHDA and CDR2 SQIVND (reference sequence). This CDR3 is CASRDPSGHGLSSPLHF.